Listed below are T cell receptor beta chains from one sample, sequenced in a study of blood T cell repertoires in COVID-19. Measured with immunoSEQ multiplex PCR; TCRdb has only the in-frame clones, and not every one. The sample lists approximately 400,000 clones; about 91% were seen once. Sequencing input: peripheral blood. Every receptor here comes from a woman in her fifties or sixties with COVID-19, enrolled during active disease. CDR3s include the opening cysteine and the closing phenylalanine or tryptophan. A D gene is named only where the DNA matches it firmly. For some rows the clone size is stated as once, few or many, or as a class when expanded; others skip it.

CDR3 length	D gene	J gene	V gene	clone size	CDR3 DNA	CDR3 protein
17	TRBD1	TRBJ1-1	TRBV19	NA	TGTGCCAGTAGTATCGGGTATACAGGGAACAGGGGGACTGAAGCTTTCTTT	CASSIGYTGNRGTEAFF
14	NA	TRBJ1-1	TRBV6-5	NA	TGTGCCAGCAGAGCACAGGGCTGGAACACTGAAGCTTTCTTT	CASRAQGWNTEAFF
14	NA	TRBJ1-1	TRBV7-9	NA	TGTGCCAGCACTAAACCGCAGGGAGGAACTGAAGCTTTCTTT	CASTKPQGGTEAFF
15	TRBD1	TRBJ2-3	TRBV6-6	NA	TGTGCCAGCAGCCTGGACAGGGGAGGATCAGATACGCAGTATTTT	CASSLDRGGSDTQYF
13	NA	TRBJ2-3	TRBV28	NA	TGTGCCACGTCCCGGCCTCAGGCAGATACGCAGTATTTT	CATSRPQADTQYF
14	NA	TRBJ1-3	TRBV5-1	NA	TGCGCCAGCAGGACGGGGAGCATAGAAAACACCATATATTTT	CASRTGSIENTIYF
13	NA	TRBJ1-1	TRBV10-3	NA	TGTGCCATCAGTGATCGGGGGAGCACTGAAGCTTTCTTT	CAISDRGSTEAFF
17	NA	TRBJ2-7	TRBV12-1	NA	TGTGCCAGCAGACCGATCGAGGACAGGGAGTTCTCCTACGAGCAGTACTTC	CASRPIEDREFSYEQYF
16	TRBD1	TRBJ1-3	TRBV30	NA	TGTGCCTGGAGTGTAGGGGACAGAAGGCTTTTAGACACCATATATTTT	CAWSVGDRRLLDTIYF
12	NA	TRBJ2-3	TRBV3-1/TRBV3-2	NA	TGTGCCAGCAGCCAATCATCTAATACGCAGTATTTT	CASSQSSNTQYF
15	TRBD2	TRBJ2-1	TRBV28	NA	TGTGCCACCAGCTCCCGCCGGGACTACCCCAATGAGCAGTTCTTC	CATSSRRDYPNEQFF
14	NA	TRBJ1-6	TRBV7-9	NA	TGTGCCAGCAGCTTGGCCCCCGTTAATTCACCCCTCCACTTT	CASSLAPVNSPLHF
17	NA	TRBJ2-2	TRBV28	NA	TGTGCCAGCAGTTTCCCCTCCGGGTCTCCCCAGAGGTGGGAGCTGTTTTTT	CASSFPSGSPQRWELFF
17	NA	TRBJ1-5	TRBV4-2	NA	TGTGCCAGCAGCCAAGAGGTCCCCGACAGTCCTAATCAGCCCCAGCATTTT	CASSQEVPDSPNQPQHF
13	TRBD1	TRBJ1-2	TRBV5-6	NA	TGTGCCAGCAGCTTGGGGGACAGCTATGGCTACACCTTC	CASSLGDSYGYTF
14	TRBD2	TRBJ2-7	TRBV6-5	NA	TGTGCCAGCAGCCCGGGGGGGGGACGCCGCGAGCAGTACTTC	CASSPGGGRREQYF
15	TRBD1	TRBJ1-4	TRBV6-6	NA	TGTGCCAGCAGTTACCCGGGACAGGTATATGAAAAACTGTTTTTT	CASSYPGQVYEKLFF
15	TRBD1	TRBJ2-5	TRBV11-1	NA	TGTGCCAGCAGCTCCCAGGACAGGGGGTGGGAGACCCAGTACTTC	CASSSQDRGWETQYF
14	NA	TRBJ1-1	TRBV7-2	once	TGTGCCAGCAGCTTAGATCTAGACCCCGCTGAAGCTTTCTTT	CASSLDLDPAEAFF
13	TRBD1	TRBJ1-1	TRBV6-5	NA	TGTGCCAGTCCGCTTACAGGGGGCACTGAAGCTTTCTTT	CASPLTGGTEAFF
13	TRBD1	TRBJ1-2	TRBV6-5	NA	TGTGCCAGCAGACGGGACAGAGACTATGGCTACACCTTC	CASRRDRDYGYTF
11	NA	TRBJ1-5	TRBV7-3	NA	TGTGCCAGCAGCTTCTCAGGGCCCCAGCATTTT	CASSFSGPQHF
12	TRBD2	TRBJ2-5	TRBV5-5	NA	TGTGCCAGCAGAGGACTAGAAGAGACCCAGTACTTC	CASRGLEETQYF
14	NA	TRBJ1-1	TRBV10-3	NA	TGTGCCATCAGTGAGACCGGGACTCGGGGTGAAGCTTTCTTT	CAISETGTRGEAFF
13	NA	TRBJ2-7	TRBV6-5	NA	TGTGCCAGCAGCCTGACAGTTACCTACGAGCAGTACTTC	CASSLTVTYEQYF
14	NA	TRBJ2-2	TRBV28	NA	TGTGCCACCCAACTATCAGGGTACACCGGGGAGCTGTTTTTT	CATQLSGYTGELFF